The subject of this entry is one T cell receptor (beta chain). The data belong to a study of T-cell reconstitution after alpha-beta-depleted transplantation in children. The TCRbeta library was prepared with unique molecular identifiers. A single record per CDR3 protein comes from TCRdb applying MiXCR to the PCR reads. Here the sample spans 400,000 to 500,000 distinct CDR3 sequences, 11% being singletons. The receptor comes from a human donor who donated a stem cell graft to a child with acute myeloid leukemia. The sequences come from PBMCs from the stem cell graft donor, collected from the stem cell graft.

The CDR3, as DNA: TGTGCCAGCAGTTACTCGCCAGGGCCCCCCTACGAGCAGTACTTC. Its translation is CASSYSPGPPYEQYF. The chain carries TRBV6-5 and TRBJ2-7; D is possibly TRBD1 (5 bases). The CDR3 is 15 residues long. Trimming stripped 0 bases from V and 2 bases from J, with 11 bases between. CDR1 MNHEY and CDR2 SVGAGI come from the germline V gene.